The rows below give T cell receptor beta chains drawn from one sample of a study of T-cell reconstitution after alpha-beta-depleted transplantation in children. TCRdb fed the PCR reads into MiXCR, producing one record per CDR3 protein. This table holds a few hundred thousand distinct CDR3 sequences, roughly 12% found once. The sequencing here drew on peripheral blood, taken 180 days after TCRalphabeta/CD19-depleted stem cell transplant. All receptors derive from a male patient between 2 and 15 years old who had a stem cell transplant for chronic granulomatous disease, so the T cells may come from the graft donor. Each CDR3 is given with its conserved first and last residue. A D gene is named only where the DNA matches it firmly. Expanded clones are given a class, and other clones once, few, many or no size at all.

J gene | V gene | clone size | D gene | CDR3 protein | CDR3 DNA
TRBJ2-1 | TRBV7-6 | many | - | CASSLGGPGNEQFF | TGTGCCAGCAGCCTAGGGGGGCCGGGCAATGAGCAGTTCTTC
TRBJ2-7 | TRBV27 | - | - | CASVNRASYEQYF | TGTGCCAGCGTCAACAGGGCCTCCTACGAGCAGTACTTC
TRBJ2-7 | TRBV3-1 | - | TRBD2 | CATTQTPQSGRRNEQYF | TGTGCCACCACCCAAACCCCCCAAAGCGGGAGAAGGAACGAGCAGTACTTC
TRBJ2-4 | TRBV7-2 | many | - | CATTGGAKNIQYF | TGTGCCACCACGGGGGGCGCCAAAAACATTCAGTACTTC
TRBJ2-1 | TRBV20-1 | many | TRBD2 | CSARDYGRGSYNEQFF | TGCAGTGCTAGAGATTACGGGAGGGGCTCCTACAATGAGCAGTTCTTC
TRBJ2-3 | TRBV23-1 | few | - | CASSHPGPVTDTQYF | TGCGCCAGCAGTCATCCGGGACCAGTGACAGATACGCAGTATTTT
TRBJ1-2 | TRBV20-1 | - | - | CSARGFAGDSDGYTF | TGCAGTGCTAGAGGCTTTGCCGGGGATTCGGATGGCTACACCTTC
TRBJ1-1 | TRBV6-8 | many | - | CASSYLGSEAFF | TGTGCCAGCAGTTACTTGGGTTCTGAAGCTTTCTTT
TRBJ2-5 | TRBV19 | - | - | CASSRTTGMTQYF | TGTGCCAGTAGCAGAACCACAGGGATGACCCAGTACTTC
TRBJ2-5 | TRBV12-3/TRBV12-4 | many | - | CASSLNLARTAYF | TGTGCCAGCAGTTTAAATCTAGCGAGGACGGCGTACTTC
TRBJ2-3 | TRBV28 | many | - | CASSLGIVAPADTQYF | TGTGCCAGCAGTTTAGGCATAGTCGCACCCGCAGATACGCAGTATTTT
TRBJ1-4 | TRBV12-3/TRBV12-4 | many | - | CASRRDGGEKLFF | TGTGCCAGCAGAAGGGACGGCGGTGAAAAACTGTTTTTT
TRBJ2-7 | TRBV29-1 | many | - | CSVDGTSYEQYF | TGCAGCGTTGACGGAACCTCCTACGAGCAGTACTTC
TRBJ2-5 | TRBV12-3/TRBV12-4 | - | - | CASSSQGTQYF | TGTGCCAGCAGTTCACAAGGGACCCAGTACTTC
TRBJ2-3 | TRBV5-1 | many | - | CASSRDSDTQYF | TGCGCCAGCAGCCGAGATTCAGATACGCAGTATTTT
TRBJ2-1 | TRBV2 | few | TRBD2 | CASSGSGGYNEQFF | TGTGCCAGCAGTGGATCGGGGGGGTACAATGAGCAGTTCTTC
TRBJ2-3 | TRBV6-5 | many | TRBD2 | CASSYSNSGRDTDTQYF | TGTGCCAGCAGTTACTCGAATAGCGGGAGAGACACAGATACGCAGTATTTT
TRBJ2-1 | TRBV28 | - | - | CASSKSRARDNEQFF | TGTGCCAGCAGTAAATCACGGGCGAGGGACAATGAGCAGTTCTTC
TRBJ2-7 | TRBV7-2 | many | TRBD2 | CASSLGLGLAGEQYF | TGTGCCAGCAGCTTGGGTTTGGGACTAGCGGGCGAGCAGTACTTC
TRBJ2-1 | TRBV12-3/TRBV12-4 | many | - | CASRHGVLDNNEQFF | TGTGCCAGCAGACATGGCGTCCTGGACAACAATGAGCAGTTCTTC
TRBJ1-6 | TRBV23-1 | - | TRBD1 | CASNGTGVSPLHF | TGCGCCAGCAACGGGACAGGGGTTTCACCCCTCCACTTT
TRBJ2-3 | TRBV10-3 | few | - | CAITRNVGQQGVADTQYF | TGTGCCATCACCCGGAACGTCGGACAGCAGGGCGTAGCAGATACGCAGTATTTT
TRBJ2-3 | TRBV7-3 | many | TRBD2 | CASSFGGSQYF | TGTGCCAGCAGCTTCGGGGGGTCGCAGTATTTT
TRBJ2-3 | TRBV11-2 | many | - | CASSLWQLQTTQYF | TGTGCCAGCAGCTTGTGGCAACTACAGACTACGCAGTATTTT
TRBJ2-3 | TRBV7-3 | many | TRBD2 | CASSLLAGGGPDTQYF | TGTGCCAGCAGCCTCTTAGCGGGGGGGGGCCCAGATACGCAGTATTTT
TRBJ2-4 | TRBV6-2/TRBV6-3 | many | - | CASSPLGGAKNIQYF | TGTGCCAGCAGTCCTCTTGGGGGAGCCAAAAACATTCAGTACTTC
TRBJ2-3 | TRBV5-1 | many | TRBD1 | CASSLSVGQGQYF | TGCGCCAGCAGCTTGAGTGTGGGACAGGGGCAGTATTTT
TRBJ2-3 | TRBV18 | many | - | CASSPVGGTTDTQYF | TGTGCCAGCTCACCGGTCGGCGGGACGACAGATACGCAGTATTTT
TRBJ1-1 | TRBV7-9 | many | - | CASTSSGYEAFF | TGTGCCAGCACGTCGTCAGGTTATGAAGCTTTCTTT
TRBJ1-2 | TRBV20-1 | many | - | CSVARGSGYGYTF | TGCAGTGTCGCCCGGGGGTCTGGATATGGCTACACCTTC
TRBJ2-1 | TRBV5-1 | many | - | CASSYGAGSYNEQFF | TGCGCCAGCAGCTACGGGGCGGGCTCCTACAATGAGCAGTTCTTC
TRBJ2-1 | TRBV12-3/TRBV12-4 | many | - | CASSPPVPNEQFF | TGTGCCAGCAGCCCCCCCGTTCCCAATGAGCAGTTCTTC
TRBJ2-1 | TRBV20-1 | - | - | CSALGTLEGRDEQFF | TGCAGTGCCCTAGGGACTTTGGAAGGGCGCGATGAGCAGTTCTTC
TRBJ2-1 | TRBV5-1 | many | - | CASSFRLEGGGEQFF | TGCGCCAGCAGCTTTCGGCTAGAGGGAGGTGGTGAGCAGTTCTTC
TRBJ1-5 | TRBV19 | - | - | CASSIEHASNQPQHF | TGTGCCAGTAGTATAGAGCACGCTAGCAATCAGCCCCAGCATTTT
TRBJ1-2 | TRBV20-1 | many | - | CSARDQRDPFYGYTF | TGCAGTGCTAGAGATCAGAGGGACCCGTTCTATGGCTACACCTTC
TRBJ2-1 | TRBV7-9 | many | - | CASSSPRAASRDEQFF | TGTGCCAGCAGCTCCCCTCGTGCTGCGTCTAGGGATGAGCAGTTCTTC
TRBJ1-1 | TRBV7-6 | many | - | CASSEDELFPNTEAFF | TGTGCCAGCAGCGAAGACGAACTGTTTCCGAACACTGAAGCTTTCTTT
TRBJ2-3 | TRBV7-6 | many | - | CASSPAQDTQYF | TGTGCCAGCAGCCCCGCCCAAGATACGCAGTATTTT
TRBJ2-7 | TRBV6-6 | many | TRBD1 | CASGPQGWDEQYF | TGTGCCAGCGGCCCACAGGGGTGGGACGAGCAGTACTTC
TRBJ2-2 | TRBV7-7 | - | TRBD2 | CASSLEGLAGPGELFF | TGTGCTAGCAGCTTAGAAGGGCTAGCGGGACCCGGGGAGCTGTTTTTT
TRBJ1-5 | TRBV5-1 | many | - | CASSLAPMGNQPQHF | TGCGCCAGCAGCTTGGCCCCCATGGGCAATCAGCCCCAGCATTTT
TRBJ2-7 | TRBV5-1 | many | TRBD1 | CASSPGQSYEQYF | TGCGCCAGCAGCCCGGGACAGTCCTACGAGCAGTACTTC
TRBJ2-3 | TRBV6-1 | - | - | CVIALTSGGTQYF | TGTGTTATCGCTCTGACTAGTGGCGGTACGCAGTATTTT
TRBJ2-1 | TRBV5-1 | many | - | CASSTDNPIYNEQFF | TGCGCCAGCAGCACAGATAACCCCATTTACAATGAGCAGTTCTTC
TRBJ2-2 | TRBV21-1 | - | - | CASSKSRGPGELFF | TGTGCCAGCAGCAAATCCAGGGGTCCCGGGGAGCTGTTTTTT